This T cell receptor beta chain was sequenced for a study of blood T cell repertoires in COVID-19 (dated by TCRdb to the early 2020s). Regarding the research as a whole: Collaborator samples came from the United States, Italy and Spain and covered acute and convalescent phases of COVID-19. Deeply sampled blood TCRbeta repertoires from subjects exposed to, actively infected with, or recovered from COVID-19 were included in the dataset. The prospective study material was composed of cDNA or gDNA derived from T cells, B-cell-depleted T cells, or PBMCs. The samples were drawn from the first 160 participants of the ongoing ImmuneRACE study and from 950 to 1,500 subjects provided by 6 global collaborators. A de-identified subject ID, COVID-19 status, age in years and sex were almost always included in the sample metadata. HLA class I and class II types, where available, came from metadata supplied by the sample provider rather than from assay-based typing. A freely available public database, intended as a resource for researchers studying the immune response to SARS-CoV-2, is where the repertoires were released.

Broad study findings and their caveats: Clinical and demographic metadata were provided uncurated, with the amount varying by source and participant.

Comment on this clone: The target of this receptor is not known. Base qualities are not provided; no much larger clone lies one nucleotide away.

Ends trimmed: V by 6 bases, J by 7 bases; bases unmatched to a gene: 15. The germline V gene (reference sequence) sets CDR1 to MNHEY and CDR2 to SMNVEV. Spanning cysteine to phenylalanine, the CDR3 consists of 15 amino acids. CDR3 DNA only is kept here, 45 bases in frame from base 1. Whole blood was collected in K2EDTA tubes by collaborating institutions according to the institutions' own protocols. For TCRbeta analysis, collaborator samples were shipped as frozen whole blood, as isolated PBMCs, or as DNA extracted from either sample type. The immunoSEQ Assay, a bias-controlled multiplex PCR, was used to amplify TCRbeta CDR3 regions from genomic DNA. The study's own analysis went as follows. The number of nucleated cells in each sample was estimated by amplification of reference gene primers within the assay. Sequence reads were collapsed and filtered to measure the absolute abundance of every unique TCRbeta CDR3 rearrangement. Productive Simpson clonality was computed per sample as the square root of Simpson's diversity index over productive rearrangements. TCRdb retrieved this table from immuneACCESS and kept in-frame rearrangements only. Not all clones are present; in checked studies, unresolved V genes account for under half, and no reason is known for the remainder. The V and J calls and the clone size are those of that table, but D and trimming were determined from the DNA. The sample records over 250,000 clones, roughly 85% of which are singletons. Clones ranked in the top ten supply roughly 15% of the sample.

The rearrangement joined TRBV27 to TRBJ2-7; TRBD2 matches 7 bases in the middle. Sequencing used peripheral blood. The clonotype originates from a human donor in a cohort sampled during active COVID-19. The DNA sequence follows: TGTGCCAGCAGCCCACTAGCGTTGGCGGCGGGAGAGCAGTACTTC. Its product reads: CASSPLALAAGEQYF.